This T cell receptor (beta chain) appears in the sequencing data of a study of T-cell memory formation after mild COVID-19. The germline gives CDR1 MNHEY, CDR2 SVGEGT. The CDR3 length is 11 residues. The V gene end was trimmed by 6 bases and the J gene end by 12 bases; junction bases not matched to a gene: 5. Notes on the study in general: Confirmation was lacking for SARS-CoV-2 specificity of second-wave clones that peaked on day 37. Memory sampled before infection contained some responding clones, suggesting cross-reactive memory joined. For contracting clones, CD4+ ones sat mainly in CM and EM, CD8+ in EMRA.

5'RACE, which relied on constant-segment primers, yielded TCR alpha and TCR beta cDNA libraries carrying sample barcodes and UMIs. Each CDR3 protein gets one entry after TCRdb re-called the 5' RACE reads with MiXCR. The repertoire has around 200,000 distinct CDR3 sequences, 25% to 35% of them found once; the top ten carry roughly 10%. A note on this clonotype: Its specificity is not known.

Sequenced sample: PBMCs or a T cell subset sorted from them (not recorded which). The sequence was collected from an adult woman who had mild COVID-19 (a few samples of this study predate the infection). Cell type and time point are not known. The rearrangement joins TRBV6-2 or TRBV6-3 to TRBJ1-5; 7 nucleotides line up with TRBD1. CDR3 in amino acids: CASRDRVSQHF. The CDR3 DNA follows: TGTGCCAGCAGAGACAGGGTGAGCCAGCATTTT.